One sample yielded the 2 T cell receptor beta chains listed below, sequenced in a study of Graves' ophthalmopathy and Graves' hyperthyroidism. Amplification targeted the TCR beta CDR3 regions, with RNA transcripts as the source material. Following a first-round RT-PCR that used HTBI primers, a second-round multiplex PCR was carried out. TCRdb recomputed calls from the multiplex PCR reads with MiXCR, one row per CDR3 protein. The sample shows 350,000 to 450,000 distinct CDR3 sequences, around a fifth of them seen only once. Material for sequencing was peripheral blood. The receptors shown here come from a woman aged 18-29 years with stable Graves' hyperthyroidism.

This clonotype was counted ten times or more. The CDR3 DNA is TGTGCCAGCAGTACCAGGACAGGGTCCATGGACATTCAGTACTTC. It yields the protein CASSTRTGSMDIQYF. The chain combines TRBV6-2 or TRBV6-3 with TRBJ2-4; 8 bases align to TRBD1. This CDR3 is 15 amino acids long. V was clipped by 5 bases and J by 8 bases; unmatched bases: 11. Germline V gene sequence: CDR1 MNHEY, CDR2 SVGEGT.

This clonotype was picked up many times. The rearrangement joins TRBV15 to TRBJ2-2; D perhaps matches TRBD1 (7 bases). V dropped 2 bases and J dropped 7 bases, with 20 bases sitting between them. Germline CDR1 and CDR2: LNHNV and YYDKDF (reference sequence). This CDR3 is built from 17 residues. Here the CDR3 reads CATSRNRTGGAGGELFF. Written as DNA, the CDR3 is TGTGCCACCAGCAGAAATCGGACAGGCGGGGCGGGCGGGGAGCTGTTTTTT.